The entry below describes one TCR beta chain. This sample stems from a study of patients and donors after allogeneic stem cell transplantation. The CDR3 sequence is 17 residues long. Germline values: CDR1 DFQATT, CDR2 SNEGSKA (reference sequence). V was pared by 0 bases and J by 0 bases, with 15 bases between. TCRdb analysed the RT-PCR reads with MiXCR anew, one entry per CDR3 protein. The repertoire holds about 150,000 distinct CDR3 sequences, approximately 24% seen once, with roughly 26% in the top ten. V is TRBV20-1 and J is TRBJ1-5, with D tentatively TRBD1 (5 bases). The sample comprised blood, either unsorted or a sorted T cell fraction (not recorded which). This receptor was obtained from a human donor who was either an allogeneic HSCT recipient or a stem cell or donor lymphocyte infusion donor (not recorded which). It is not recorded whose cells these are; they may come from a transplant donor. This chain's CDR3 is CSAREGLSLYSNQPQHF. The CDR3 DNA follows: TGCAGTGCTAGAGAGGGGCTGAGCCTTTATAGCAATCAGCCCCAGCATTTT.